These 8 T cell receptor beta chains came from one sample sequenced in a study of graft-versus-host responses after intestinal transplantation. Method: immunoSEQ multiplex PCR; TCRdb's copy keeps in-frame clones and lacks some. This table holds about 45,000 clones, roughly 90% found once. This specimen consisted of PBMCs, obtained 524 days after transplant. The receptors stem from a human patient who received an intestinal transplant, so some T cells may come from the graft donor.

V and J are TRBV7-8 and TRBJ1-2, with D unclear. The CDR3 totals 15 residues. CDR1 and CDR2 from the germline V gene are SGHVS and FQNEAQ. V was trimmed by 0 bases and J by 8 bases, leaving 16 bases between them. The CDR3 DNA reads as TGTGCCAGCAGCTTAGCAGGGAACGCTCTAGGAGGCTACACCTTC. Its protein is CASSLAGNALGGYTF.

This chain connects TRBV29-1 to TRBJ2-1; 15 nucleotides match TRBD2. Per germline, CDR1 SQVTM and CDR2 ANQGSEA. This CDR3 is built from 16 residues. The trim removed 3 bases at V and 15 bases at J, leaving 15 bases unmatched. The CDR3 loop is CSVDGTSGRPPTTGFF. The CDR3 nucleotides are TGCAGCGTTGATGGGACTAGCGGGAGGCCACCGACGACGGGGTTCTTC.

The genes are TRBV2 and TRBJ2-2; tentatively, D is TRBD2 (6 bases). The CDR3 length is 15 residues. V lost 7 bases to trimming and J lost 4 bases, with 16 bases between them. Germline V gives CDR1 SNHLY, CDR2 FYNNEI. The CDR3 region is CASILRESGTGELFF. The CDR3 bases are TGTGCCAGCATCCTTCGGGAGAGCGGCACCGGGGAGCTGTTTTTT. Full variable domain (remainder filled in from reference TRBV2 and TRBJ2-2): EPEVTQTPSHQVTQMGQEVILRCVPISNHLYFYWYRQILGQKVEFLVSFYNNEISEKSEIFDDQFSVERPDGSNFTLKIRSTKLEDSAMYFCASILRESGTGELFFGEGSRLTVL.

This clone was seen a few times. V gene TRBV21-1 combines with J gene TRBJ2-7; TRBD1 was called by the table and not checked on the DNA. TRBV21-1 is described as a pseudogene. This CDR3 is built from 15 residues. CDR3 DNA: TGTGCCAGCAGCAGACAGGGGGCGCGGAAATACGAGCAGTACTTC. Translating it yields CASSRQGARKYEQYF.

V usage is TRBV11-2 and J usage is TRBJ2-2; TRBD2 matches 11 bases. The V gene end was trimmed by 5 bases and the J gene end by 5 bases; junction bases not matched to a gene: 4. The CDR3 is 15 amino acids. The germline CDR1 and CDR2 sequences are SGHAT and FQNNGV. CDR3 amino acids: CASSLAGGGTGELFF. Written as DNA, the CDR3 is TGTGCCAGCAGCCTAGCGGGAGGCGGAACCGGGGAGCTGTTTTTT.

This chain joins TRBV7-8 and TRBJ1-3, with TRBD1 matching 7 bases. Losses at the gene ends were 5 bases for V and 0 bases for J; bases not matched to a gene: 7. The CDR3 covers 16 residues. The germline gives CDR1 SGHVS, CDR2 FQNEAQ. CDR3 residues: CASSLTGWVSGNTIYF. Here the CDR3 DNA reads TGTGCCAGCAGCCTGACAGGGTGGGTCTCTGGAAACACCATATATTTT.

The rearrangement links TRBV19 to TRBJ2-3; 15 bases match TRBD2. The CDR3 is made up of 19 amino acids. Germline trimming cut 5 bases from V and 2 bases from J; bases unmatched to any gene: 11. The germline V gene encodes CDR1 LNHDA and CDR2 SQIVND (reference sequence). The CDR3 protein is CASSDQGLAGGPATDTQYF. The CDR3, as DNA: TGTGCCAGTAGTGACCAAGGACTAGCGGGAGGGCCTGCCACAGATACGCAGTATTTT. Full variable domain (remainder filled in from reference TRBV19 and TRBJ2-3): DGGITQSPKYLFRKEGQNVTLSCEQNLNHDAMYWYRQDPGQGLRLIYYSQIVNDFQKGDIAEGYSVSREKKESFPLTVTSAQKNPTAFYLCASSDQGLAGGPATDTQYFGPGTRLTVL.

This chain links TRBV9 with TRBJ2-7, with 7 bases fitting TRBD2. The ends lost 2 bases at V and 2 bases at J; junction bases unmatched: 7. Germline V gives CDR1 SGDLS, CDR2 YYNGEE. The CDR3 length is 15 residues. CDR3 in amino acids: CASSVSSGGAYEQYF. CDR3 DNA sequence: TGTGCCAGCAGCGTGTCTAGCGGAGGAGCCTACGAGCAGTACTTC.